Listed here are 8 T cell receptor beta chains from one sample, sequenced in a study of T cells in Graves' hyperthyroidism and ophthalmopathy. RNA transcripts were the template for amplifying TCR beta CDR3 regions. A first-round RT-PCR of the TCR CDR3 used the HTBI primer set. TCRdb reprocessed the multiplex PCR reads with MiXCR, giving one entry per CDR3 protein. Among some 200,000 distinct CDR3 sequences listed, about 17% were seen once. The material sequenced was blood. The receptor source for this set is a woman aged 45-59 years with Graves' hyperthyroidism.

The V gene is TRBV28, the J gene TRBJ1-1; D is possibly TRBD1 (6 bases). The CDR3 extends over 15 amino acids. Trimming removed 7 bases at V and 1 base at J, with 16 bases between. Germline V lookup: CDR1 MDHEN, CDR2 SYDVKM. The CDR3: CASNSADRQNTEAFF. The CDR3 bases are TGTGCCAGCAATTCCGCGGACAGACAGAACACTGAAGCTTTCTTT. Full variable domain (rest looked up from reference TRBV28 and TRBJ1-1): DVKVTQSSRYLVKRTGEKVFLECVQDMDHENMFWYRQDPGLGLRLIYFSYDVKMKEKGDIPEGYSVSREKKERFSLILESASTNQTSMYLCASNSADRQNTEAFFGQGTRLTVV.

This rearrangement joins TRBV5-1 to TRBJ2-3; D assignment may be TRBD1 or TRBD2 (6 bases each). CDR3 length: 15 amino acids. CDR1 is SGHRS, CDR2 YFSETQ, per germline. The V end was cut by 3 bases, the J end by 1 base, with 12 bases between. CDR3 coding DNA: TGCGCCAGCAGCTCGTGGGGGGCTGGCACAGATACGCAGTATTTT. Encoded protein: CASSSWGAGTDTQYF.

This rearrangement joins TRBV7-9 to TRBJ2-1; 8 nucleotides line up with TRBD1. The V and J ends lost 5 bases and 9 bases, in that order; junction bases with no gene match: 9. The germline gives CDR1 SEHNR, CDR2 FQNEAQ (reference sequence). The CDR3 is 14 amino acids. CDR3 in amino acids: CASSHQDRDGEQFF. CDR3 nucleotide sequence: TGTGCCAGCAGCCACCAGGACAGGGACGGTGAGCAGTTCTTC.

This clonotype was observed a handful of times. This rearrangement joins TRBV20-1 to TRBJ1-3; no clear D. The CDR3 length is 13 residues. Trimming stripped 0 bases from V and 4 bases from J, with 7 bases between. The germline V gene encodes CDR1 DFQATT and CDR2 SNEGSKA (reference sequence). CDR3 in amino acids: CSARDSGGNTIYF. The DNA of the CDR3 is TGCAGTGCTAGAGATTCGGGGGGAAACACCATATATTTT.

The rearrangement uses TRBV20-1 and TRBJ2-2; tentatively, D is TRBD1 or TRBD2 (6 bases each). V lost 3 bases to trimming and J lost 0 bases, with 11 bases between them. The CDR3 runs 15 residues. Germline V gene lookup returns CDR1 DFQATT and CDR2 SNEGSKA (reference sequence). CDR3 amino acids: CSARIGGTNTGELFF. Written as DNA, the CDR3 is TGCAGTGCTAGGATCGGGGGCACGAACACCGGGGAGCTGTTTTTT.

The chain recombines TRBV29-1 with TRBJ1-4, with a weak D call TRBD1 (5 bases). The CDR3 loop spans 14 amino acids. The V end lost 7 bases, the J end lost 0 bases, and 12 bases lay between the germline ends. The V gene's germline CDR1 is SQVTM and CDR2 ANQGSEA. CDR3 sequence reads: CSASQGATNEKLFF. In nucleotides, the CDR3 is TGCAGCGCATCCCAGGGTGCAACTAATGAAAAACTGTTTTTT.

This clonotype was seen a few times. V gene TRBV5-1 combines with J gene TRBJ2-2; 10 positions match TRBD2. The J segment lost 3 bases and the V segment lost 1 base, leaving 3 bases of the junction unmatched. The CDR3 runs 16 residues. Germline V gene lookup returns CDR1 SGHRS and CDR2 YFSETQ. The CDR3 DNA reads as TGCGCCAGCAGCTTGAGGCTAGCGGGAGACACCGGGGAGCTGTTTTTT. As protein: CASSLRLAGDTGELFF. The variable domain in full, with the rest retrieved from reference TRBV5-1 and TRBJ2-2, is KAGVTQTPRYLIKTRGQQVTLSCSPISGHRSVSWYQQTPGQGLQFLFEYFSETQRNKGNFPGRFSGRQFSNSRSEMNVSTLELGDSALYLCASSLRLAGDTGELFFGEGSRLTVL.

The table lists this clonotype with many counts. V and J are TRBV11-3 and TRBJ2-1; TRBD1 aligns across 12 bases. Per the germline V gene, CDR1 is SGHNT and CDR2 is YENEEA. J was trimmed by 7 bases and V by 4 bases; bases with no gene match: 8. The CDR3 contains 16 residues. DNA for the CDR3: TGTGCCAGCAGCTCCTTCGGGACAGGGGGCACGAATGAGCAGTTCTTC. It encodes CASSSFGTGGTNEQFF. The complete variable domain, with remaining parts taken from reference TRBV11-3 and TRBJ2-1, reads EAGVVQSPRYKIIEKKQPVAFWCNPISGHNTLYWYLQNLGQGPELLIRYENEEAVDDSQLPKDRFSAERLKGVDSTLKIQPAELGDSAVYLCASSSFGTGGTNEQFFGPGTRLTVL.